The rows below give T cell receptor beta chains drawn from one sample of a study of CD8 T cells in ankylosing spondylitis. TCRdb reanalysed the 5' RACE reads using MiXCR and keeps one entry per CDR3 protein. Here the sample spans under 250,000 distinct CDR3 sequences, less than 9.5% being singletons. The sample taken for sequencing was blood, either unsorted or a sorted T cell fraction (not recorded which). The source is a female donor with ankylosing spondylitis or in good health (not recorded which). The CDR3 runs from the conserved cysteine through the conserved F or W. D genes are given only for firm matches. Not every row has a clone size; where given, it reads once, few, many or a size class.

J gene: TRBJ1-2; V gene: TRBV20-1; D gene: .; clone size: many; CDR3 protein: CSARNRNYGYTF; CDR3 DNA: TGCAGTGCTAGAAACAGGAACTATGGCTACACCTTC
J gene: TRBJ2-3; V gene: TRBV20-1; D gene: .; clone size: many; CDR3 protein: CSARPGESADTQYF; CDR3 DNA: TGCAGTGCTAGACCGGGCGAGAGCGCAGATACGCAGTATTTT
J gene: TRBJ1-1; V gene: TRBV6-5; D gene: .; clone size: many; CDR3 protein: CASSYGGTTEAFF; CDR3 DNA: TGTGCCAGCAGTTACGGGGGGACCACTGAAGCTTTCTTT
J gene: TRBJ2-1; V gene: TRBV4-1; D gene: .; clone size: many; CDR3 protein: CASSQDPSSLGNEQFF; CDR3 DNA: TGCGCCAGCAGCCAAGATCCCTCCTCTTTGGGCAATGAGCAGTTCTTC
J gene: TRBJ2-1; V gene: TRBV28; D gene: TRBD1; clone size: once; CDR3 protein: CTSSLLTRGSDNEQFF; CDR3 DNA: TGTACCAGCAGTTTACTGACCAGGGGGTCTGACAATGAGCAGTTCTTC
J gene: TRBJ2-3; V gene: TRBV4-2; D gene: TRBD2; clone size: many; CDR3 protein: CASRAGGRTSTDTQYF; CDR3 DNA: TGTGCCTCGAGGGCCGGCGGGAGAACTAGCACAGATACGCAGTATTTT
J gene: TRBJ2-5; V gene: TRBV19; D gene: .; clone size: many; CDR3 protein: CASNGPDYQETQYF; CDR3 DNA: TGTGCCAGTAACGGCCCGGACTATCAAGAGACCCAGTACTTC
J gene: TRBJ1-2; V gene: TRBV21-1; D gene: .; clone size: many; CDR3 protein: CASSRLGTGDGGYTF; CDR3 DNA: TGTGCCAGCAGCAGGCTCGGGACAGGGGATGGTGGCTACACCTTC
J gene: TRBJ2-1; V gene: TRBV5-4; D gene: .; clone size: many; CDR3 protein: CASSLAAIPHEQFF; CDR3 DNA: TGTGCCAGCAGCTTGGCCGCCATTCCCCATGAGCAGTTCTTC
J gene: TRBJ2-5; V gene: TRBV5-1; D gene: .; clone size: few; CDR3 protein: CASSFLVGQETQYF; CDR3 DNA: TGCGCCAGCAGCTTCCTAGTGGGGCAAGAGACCCAGTACTTC
J gene: TRBJ2-7; V gene: TRBV28; D gene: .; clone size: medium-sized; CDR3 protein: CASSFLAFSYEQYF; CDR3 DNA: TGTGCCAGCAGCTTTCTAGCCTTCTCCTACGAGCAGTACTTC
J gene: TRBJ1-5; V gene: TRBV9; D gene: .; clone size: many; CDR3 protein: CASSVGDGADQPQHF; CDR3 DNA: TGTGCCAGCAGCGTAGGTGACGGGGCGGATCAACCCCAGCATTTT
J gene: TRBJ2-1; V gene: TRBV11-2; D gene: TRBD2; clone size: .; CDR3 protein: CASSLETSGRWGQNEQFF; CDR3 DNA: TGTGCCAGCAGCTTGGAGACTAGCGGGAGGTGGGGTCAGAATGAGCAGTTCTTC
J gene: TRBJ2-7; V gene: TRBV5-6; D gene: TRBD2; clone size: many; CDR3 protein: CASSVGSGSSYEQYF; CDR3 DNA: TGTGCCAGCAGTGTTGGGAGCGGGAGCTCCTACGAGCAGTACTTC
J gene: TRBJ1-2; V gene: TRBV20-1; D gene: .; clone size: many; CDR3 protein: CSADPGRYGYTF; CDR3 DNA: TGCAGTGCTGACCCAGGACGGTATGGCTACACCTTC
J gene: TRBJ2-5; V gene: TRBV20-1; D gene: TRBD2; clone size: many; CDR3 protein: CSAPELAGGPGTQYF; CDR3 DNA: TGCAGTGCTCCCGAACTAGCGGGAGGGCCGGGGACCCAGTACTTC
J gene: TRBJ2-3; V gene: TRBV20-1; D gene: .; clone size: many; CDR3 protein: CSARDQVRPDTQYF; CDR3 DNA: TGCAGTGCTAGAGATCAGGTCAGACCAGATACGCAGTATTTT
J gene: TRBJ1-2; V gene: TRBV4-3; D gene: .; clone size: many; CDR3 protein: CASSQKQGNPVYGYTF; CDR3 DNA: TGCGCCAGCAGCCAGAAACAGGGAAATCCCGTTTATGGCTACACCTTC
J gene: TRBJ2-7; V gene: TRBV12-3/TRBV12-4; D gene: .; clone size: many; CDR3 protein: CASSSAGLVTYEQYF; CDR3 DNA: TGTGCCAGCAGTTCCGCGGGACTGGTAACCTACGAGCAGTACTTC
J gene: TRBJ1-2; V gene: TRBV4-3; D gene: .; clone size: .; CDR3 protein: CASSQRQDTAYGYTF; CDR3 DNA: TGCGCCAGCAGCCAAAGACAGGACACTGCCTATGGCTACACCTTC
J gene: TRBJ1-1; V gene: TRBV7-9; D gene: .; clone size: few; CDR3 protein: CASSLNPHTEAFF; CDR3 DNA: TGTGCCAGCAGCCTTAACCCCCACACTGAAGCTTTCTTT
J gene: TRBJ2-3; V gene: TRBV12-3/TRBV12-4; D gene: .; clone size: .; CDR3 protein: CVSSLSGTDTQYF; CDR3 DNA: TGTGTCAGCAGTTTATCCGGGACAGATACGCAGTATTTT
J gene: TRBJ1-2; V gene: TRBV5-5; D gene: .; clone size: few; CDR3 protein: CASSPGMRAGGYTF; CDR3 DNA: TGTGCCAGCAGTCCCGGGATGAGGGCGGGTGGCTACACCTTC
J gene: TRBJ2-2; V gene: TRBV19; D gene: .; clone size: .; CDR3 protein: CASRGALGTGELFF; CDR3 DNA: TGTGCCAGTCGAGGAGCCTTGGGGACCGGGGAGCTGTTTTTT
J gene: TRBJ1-3; V gene: TRBV29-1; D gene: .; clone size: many; CDR3 protein: CSALAGAAGNTIYF; CDR3 DNA: TGCAGCGCTCTAGCCGGAGCGGCTGGAAACACCATATATTTT
J gene: TRBJ2-5; V gene: TRBV5-1; D gene: .; clone size: many; CDR3 protein: CASSQGPGLQETQYF; CDR3 DNA: TGCGCCAGCAGCCAGGGCCCCGGACTACAAGAGACCCAGTACTTC
J gene: TRBJ1-1; V gene: TRBV29-1; D gene: .; clone size: many; CDR3 protein: CSVDPFGGGLSEAFF; CDR3 DNA: TGCAGCGTTGATCCTTTCGGGGGGGGCCTTTCTGAAGCTTTCTTT
J gene: TRBJ1-3; V gene: TRBV29-1; D gene: .; clone size: many; CDR3 protein: CSVAGISGNTIYF; CDR3 DNA: TGCAGCGTTGCGGGTATCTCTGGAAACACCATATATTTT
J gene: TRBJ2-1; V gene: TRBV7-9; D gene: .; clone size: few; CDR3 protein: CASSWPIGEQFF; CDR3 DNA: TGTGCCAGCAGCTGGCCGATTGGTGAGCAGTTCTTC
J gene: TRBJ2-7; V gene: TRBV7-9; D gene: TRBD1; clone size: .; CDR3 protein: CASSPTDPGTGYYEQYF; CDR3 DNA: TGTGCCAGCAGCCCGACCGACCCCGGGACAGGGTACTACGAGCAGTACTTC
J gene: TRBJ2-3; V gene: TRBV28; D gene: TRBD2; clone size: few; CDR3 protein: CASREGGPIQRHTQYF; CDR3 DNA: TGTGCCAGCAGGGAGGGAGGGCCAATCCAACGGCATACGCAGTATTTT
J gene: TRBJ1-4; V gene: TRBV19; D gene: TRBD1; clone size: .; CDR3 protein: CASTDRGAANEKLFF; CDR3 DNA: TGTGCCAGTACCGACAGGGGGGCGGCTAATGAAAAACTGTTTTTT
J gene: TRBJ2-3; V gene: TRBV5-1; D gene: .; clone size: many; CDR3 protein: CASSRGLAGTDTQYF; CDR3 DNA: TGCGCCAGCAGCAGGGGACTCGCGGGTACAGATACGCAGTATTTT
J gene: TRBJ2-1; V gene: TRBV19; D gene: .; clone size: .; CDR3 protein: CASSMGPVWDEQFF; CDR3 DNA: TGTGCCAGTAGTATGGGCCCGGTTTGGGATGAGCAGTTCTTC
J gene: TRBJ1-2; V gene: TRBV12-3/TRBV12-4; D gene: .; clone size: many; CDR3 protein: CASSSRGGAVYGYTF; CDR3 DNA: TGTGCCAGCAGTTCCCGGGGTGGGGCAGTCTATGGCTACACCTTC
J gene: TRBJ2-2; V gene: TRBV29-1; D gene: TRBD2; clone size: many; CDR3 protein: CSVVWGHWTSGRYGTGELFF; CDR3 DNA: TGCAGCGTTGTTTGGGGACACTGGACTAGCGGGAGATACGGCACCGGGGAGCTGTTTTTT
J gene: TRBJ2-1; V gene: TRBV4-3; D gene: .; clone size: many; CDR3 protein: CASSQGTRDNEQFF; CDR3 DNA: TGCGCCAGCAGCCAAGGTACTAGAGACAATGAGCAGTTCTTC
J gene: TRBJ2-1; V gene: TRBV20-1; D gene: TRBD2; clone size: many; CDR3 protein: CSVVRLAGVEQFF; CDR3 DNA: TGCAGTGTAGTTAGGCTAGCGGGAGTTGAGCAGTTCTTC
J gene: TRBJ2-3; V gene: TRBV7-2; D gene: .; clone size: .; CDR3 protein: CASSFTGSGTDTQYF; CDR3 DNA: TGTGCCAGCAGCTTCACCGGGAGCGGTACAGATACGCAGTATTTT
J gene: TRBJ2-1; V gene: TRBV29-1; D gene: TRBD2; clone size: many; CDR3 protein: CSVTTPGLAGVGQFF; CDR3 DNA: TGCAGCGTCACCACTCCGGGACTAGCGGGAGTGGGGCAGTTCTTC
J gene: TRBJ2-5; V gene: TRBV5-1; D gene: .; clone size: many; CDR3 protein: CASSLNVGETQYF; CDR3 DNA: TGCGCCAGCAGCCTCAACGTAGGGGAGACCCAGTACTTC
J gene: TRBJ2-7; V gene: TRBV3-1; D gene: .; clone size: few; CDR3 protein: CASSQPDTAYEQYF; CDR3 DNA: TGTGCCAGCAGCCAACCCGATACAGCCTACGAGCAGTACTTC
J gene: TRBJ2-3; V gene: TRBV7-2; D gene: TRBD2; clone size: few; CDR3 protein: CASSLGGAGGDTQYF; CDR3 DNA: TGTGCCAGCAGCTTAGGAGGAGCGGGAGGAGATACGCAGTATTTT
J gene: TRBJ2-3; V gene: TRBV7-2; D gene: TRBD2; clone size: .; CDR3 protein: CASSGLAGTDTQYF; CDR3 DNA: TGTGCCAGCAGTGGACTAGCGGGAACAGATACGCAGTATTTT
J gene: TRBJ1-5; V gene: TRBV29-1; D gene: .; clone size: many; CDR3 protein: CSAGDGGRGQPQHF; CDR3 DNA: TGCAGCGCTGGGGACGGGGGACGTGGTCAGCCCCAGCATTTT
J gene: TRBJ1-2; V gene: TRBV12-5; D gene: .; clone size: .; CDR3 protein: CASGLPPYGYTF; CDR3 DNA: TGTGCTAGTGGTTTGCCCCCGTATGGCTACACCTTC
J gene: TRBJ1-5; V gene: TRBV12-5; D gene: .; clone size: many; CDR3 protein: CASGLGYLGNQPQHF; CDR3 DNA: TGTGCTAGTGGTTTAGGGTATTTGGGGAATCAGCCCCAGCATTTT
J gene: TRBJ2-1; V gene: TRBV12-3/TRBV12-4; D gene: TRBD1; clone size: .; CDR3 protein: CASTFDRGKSNEQFF; CDR3 DNA: TGTGCCAGCACCTTTGACAGGGGAAAGAGTAATGAGCAGTTCTTC
J gene: TRBJ2-1; V gene: TRBV5-1; D gene: TRBD2; clone size: .; CDR3 protein: CASTREAYNEQFF; CDR3 DNA: TGCGCCAGCACCCGGGAGGCGTACAATGAGCAGTTCTTC
J gene: TRBJ2-3; V gene: TRBV11-3; D gene: .; clone size: many; CDR3 protein: CASSLGLGGGSTDTQYF; CDR3 DNA: TGTGCCAGCAGCTTAGGCCTCGGGGGAGGAAGCACAGATACGCAGTATTTT
J gene: TRBJ2-1; V gene: TRBV4-2; D gene: .; clone size: many; CDR3 protein: CASSPPGPYNEQFF; CDR3 DNA: TGTGCCAGCAGCCCCCCTGGACCGTACAATGAGCAGTTCTTC
J gene: TRBJ2-3; V gene: TRBV15; D gene: TRBD2; clone size: many; CDR3 protein: CATSRDPLGLAVDTQYF; CDR3 DNA: TGTGCCACCAGCAGAGACCCCCTAGGACTAGCGGTAGATACGCAGTATTTT